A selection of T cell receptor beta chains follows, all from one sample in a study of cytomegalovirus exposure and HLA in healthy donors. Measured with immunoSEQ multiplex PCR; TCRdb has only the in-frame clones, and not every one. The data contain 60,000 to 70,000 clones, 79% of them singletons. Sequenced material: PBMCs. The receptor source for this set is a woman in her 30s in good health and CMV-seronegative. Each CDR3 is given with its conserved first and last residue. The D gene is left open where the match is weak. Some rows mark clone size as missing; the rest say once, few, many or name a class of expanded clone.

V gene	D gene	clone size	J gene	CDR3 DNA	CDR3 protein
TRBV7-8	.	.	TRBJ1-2	TGTGCCAGCAGCTCATCCTATGGCTACACCTTC	CASSSSYGYTF
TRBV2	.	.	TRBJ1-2	TGTGCCAGCAGTGAATTGGGAGGGGACGGCTACACCTTC	CASSELGGDGYTF
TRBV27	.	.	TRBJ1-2	TGTGCCAGCAGTTTATATCTAGGGGAAGGCTATGGCTACACCTTC	CASSLYLGEGYGYTF
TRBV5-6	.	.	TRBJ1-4	TGTGCCAGCAGCTTGTCAAAACAGGGTGGTGAAAAACTGTTTTTT	CASSLSKQGGEKLFF
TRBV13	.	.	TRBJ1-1	TGTGCCACCGGTCTATCTGGCACTGAAGCTTTCTTT	CATGLSGTEAFF
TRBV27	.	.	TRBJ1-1	TGTGCCAGCAGTTTACTCAGGACACCAAACACTGAAGCTTTCTTT	CASSLLRTPNTEAFF
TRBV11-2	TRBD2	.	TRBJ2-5	TGTGCCAGCAGCTTAAGGGGACTAGCGGGAGTTGAGACCCAGTACTTC	CASSLRGLAGVETQYF
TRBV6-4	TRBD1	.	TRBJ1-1	TGTGCCAGCAGAGAAACAGGGGGAGGCACTGAAGCTTTCTTT	CASRETGGGTEAFF
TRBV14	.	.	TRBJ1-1	TGTGCCAGCAGCCCAGGGTTGAACACTGAAGCTTTCTTT	CASSPGLNTEAFF
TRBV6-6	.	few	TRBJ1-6	TGTGCCAGCAGTTACACGAACAGGAATTCACCCCTCCACTTT	CASSYTNRNSPLHF
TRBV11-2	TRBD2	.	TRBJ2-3	TGTGCCAGCAGCACTAGACTAGCTACAGATACGCAGTATTTT	CASSTRLATDTQYF
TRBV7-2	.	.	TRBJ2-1	TGTGCCAGCAGCACTCGGACAGCCTACAATGAGCAGTTCTTC	CASSTRTAYNEQFF
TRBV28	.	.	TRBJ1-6	TGTGCCAGCAGTTTTGGTTCTTGGCAGGGGAGTTCACCCCTCCACTTT	CASSFGSWQGSSPLHF
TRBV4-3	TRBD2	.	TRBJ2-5	TGCGCCAGCAGCCAATCCCTAGCGGGGGCGGAGACCCAGTACTTC	CASSQSLAGAETQYF
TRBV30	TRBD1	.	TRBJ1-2	TGTGCCTGGAGTCCAGGACAGGGAACTTACTACACCTTC	CAWSPGQGTYYTF
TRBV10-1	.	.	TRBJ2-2	TGCGCCAGCAGTGCCTTCCTACCTGGGACTCTGAACACCGGGGAGCTGTTTTTT	CASSAFLPGTLNTGELFF
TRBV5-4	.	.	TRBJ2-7	TGTGCCAGCAGCCCGGACAGCGCGCGAACCTACGAGCAGTACTTC	CASSPDSARTYEQYF
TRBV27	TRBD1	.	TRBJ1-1	TGTGCCAGCAGTTTCCAGGGGGGAGACACTGAAGCTTTCTTT	CASSFQGGDTEAFF
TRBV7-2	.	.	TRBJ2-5	TGTGCCAGCAGCCAAGGGGGGGCCCTGGAGACCCAGTACTTC	CASSQGGALETQYF
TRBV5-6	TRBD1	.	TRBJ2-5	TGTGCCAGCAGCCGGGGACAGGGCGGCCGGGGGGAGACCCAGTACTTC	CASSRGQGGRGETQYF
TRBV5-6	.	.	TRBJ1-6	TGTGCCAGCAGCTTGGCCGGGACACCCCTCCACTTT	CASSLAGTPLHF
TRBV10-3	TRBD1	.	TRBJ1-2	TGTGCCACCTTTAGCCGGGACAGGTCATACTATGGCTACACCTTC	CATFSRDRSYYGYTF
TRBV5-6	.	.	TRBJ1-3	TGTGCCAGCAGCTTGTATGGGAGCTCTGGAAACACCATATATTTT	CASSLYGSSGNTIYF
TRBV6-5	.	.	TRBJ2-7	TGTGCCAGCAGCCCGGGGATCATAGCCTACGAGCAGTACTTC	CASSPGIIAYEQYF
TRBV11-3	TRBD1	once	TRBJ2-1	TGTGCCAGCAGCCGGGACAGGGTAATAGATGAGCAGTTCTTC	CASSRDRVIDEQFF
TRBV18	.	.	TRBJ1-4	TGTGCCAGCTCGCCTTTAGCGGGGCTTCCTCGAAGTGAAAAACTGTTTTTT	CASSPLAGLPRSEKLFF
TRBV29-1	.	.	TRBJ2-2	TGCAGCGGGAGGGACACCGGGGAGCTGTTTTTT	CSGRDTGELFF
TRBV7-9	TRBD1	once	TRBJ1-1	TGTGCCAGCAGCCGACCCCAGGGGGTATCCGAAGCTTTCTTT	CASSRPQGVSEAFF
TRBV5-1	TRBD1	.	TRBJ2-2	TGCGCCAGCAGGACAGGGACCGGGGAGCTGTTTTTT	CASRTGTGELFF
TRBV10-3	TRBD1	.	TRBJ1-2	TGTGCCATGGGACAGGGGGCCGAGGGCTACACCTTC	CAMGQGAEGYTF
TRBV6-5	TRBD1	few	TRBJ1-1	TGTGCCAGCAGTTCAGGGGGAAGGAGAGCTTTCTTT	CASSSGGRRAFF
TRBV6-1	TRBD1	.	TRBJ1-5	TGTGCCAGCAGGGGACAGGGCAATCAGCCCCAGCATTTT	CASRGQGNQPQHF
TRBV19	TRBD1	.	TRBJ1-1	TGTGCCAGTAGTTACAGGGGGGCGAACACTGAAGCTTTCTTT	CASSYRGANTEAFF
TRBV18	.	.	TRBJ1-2	TGTGCCAGCTCACCCGGTTCGGGGTTTGGCTATGGCTACACCTTC	CASSPGSGFGYGYTF
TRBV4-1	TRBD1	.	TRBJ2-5	TGCGCCAGCAGCTTCAAAGGGGGCAGCGAGACCCAGTACTTC	CASSFKGGSETQYF
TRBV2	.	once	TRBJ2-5	TGTGCCAGCAGTGAAAATTCCGGGTATGGGGAGACCCAGTACTTC	CASSENSGYGETQYF
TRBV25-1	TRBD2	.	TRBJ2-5	TGTGCCAGCAGTGAATCCGGGGGGCTAGCGGGAGGAGAGACCCAGTACTTC	CASSESGGLAGGETQYF
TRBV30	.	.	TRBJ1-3	TGTGCCTGGCAACGAGGGGGCTCTGGAAACACCATATATTTT	CAWQRGGSGNTIYF
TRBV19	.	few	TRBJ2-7	TGTGCCAGTAGCCCTGACACGAGCAGGGACGAGCAGTACTTC	CASSPDTSRDEQYF
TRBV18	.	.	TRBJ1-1	TGTGCCAGCTCACCATCAGGGACTACTGAAGCTTTCTTT	CASSPSGTTEAFF
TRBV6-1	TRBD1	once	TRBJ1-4	TGTGCCAGCAGCAAGGACAGGGGGGATGAAAAACTGTTTTTT	CASSKDRGDEKLFF
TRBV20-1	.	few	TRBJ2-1	TGCAGTGCTAGAGGTGCGGGTGAGCAGTTCTTC	CSARGAGEQFF
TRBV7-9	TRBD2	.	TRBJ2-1	TGTGCCAGCAGCAATCTAGCGGACACCTACAATGAGCAGTTCTTC	CASSNLADTYNEQFF
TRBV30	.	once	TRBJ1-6	TGTGCCTGGAGTGAGGGGAGGGAATCACCCCTCCACTTT	CAWSEGRESPLHF
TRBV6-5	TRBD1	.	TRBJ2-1	TGTGCCAGCAGTTACGCCGACAGGGACAATGAGCAGTTCTTC	CASSYADRDNEQFF
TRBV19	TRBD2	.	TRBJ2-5	TGTGCCAGTCGGGACGGCGGGAGTGTGAAGACCCAGTACTTC	CASRDGGSVKTQYF
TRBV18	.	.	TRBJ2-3	TGTGCCAGCTCACAAAGTGACGGGAGTGGCACAGATACGCAGTATTTT	CASSQSDGSGTDTQYF
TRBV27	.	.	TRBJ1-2	TGTGCCAGCAGTTTGGGGAGGGGAAGCTATGGCTACACCTTC	CASSLGRGSYGYTF
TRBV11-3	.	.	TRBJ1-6	TGTGCCAGCAGCCTATACCGGGGGTCCTATAATTCACCCCTCCACTTT	CASSLYRGSYNSPLHF